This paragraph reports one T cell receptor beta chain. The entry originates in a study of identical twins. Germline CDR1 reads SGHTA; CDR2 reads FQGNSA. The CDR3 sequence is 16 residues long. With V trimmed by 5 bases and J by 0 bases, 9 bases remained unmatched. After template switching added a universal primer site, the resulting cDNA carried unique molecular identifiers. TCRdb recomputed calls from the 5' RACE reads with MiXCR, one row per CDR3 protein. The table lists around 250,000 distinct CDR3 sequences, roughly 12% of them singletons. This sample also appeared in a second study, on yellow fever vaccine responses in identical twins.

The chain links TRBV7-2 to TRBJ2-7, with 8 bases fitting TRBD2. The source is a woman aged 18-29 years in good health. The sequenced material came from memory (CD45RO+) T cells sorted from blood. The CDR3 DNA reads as TGTGCCAGCAGCGCGCGGGGGGCCGGGAACTCCTACGAGCAGTACTTC. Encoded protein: CASSARGAGNSYEQYF.